Here is one T cell receptor beta chain with its context. Its antigen is not yet known. Nothing much larger sits one base from this clone, and base qualities are not available. The identical CDR3 is also encoded by other nucleotide sequences in the sample. The record originates from a study of shared clonotypes between healthy human individuals (TCRdb year 2020). For the study in its entirety: A couple of women and a few men aged 18 to 49 years were included in the cohort. Per donor, three plates each were used for CD4 naive and CD4 memory, two for CD8 naive, and one for CD8 memory. Blood TCR repertoires of about five healthy adults were deeply sequenced to estimate repertoire size and the extent of clonotype sharing between individuals. To increase sequencing depth and limit assay-specific biases, TCR repertoire library preparation and sequencing were carried out by different laboratories using diverse techniques. Between about 0.8 and 9 billion PBMCs per donor were obtained by leukapheresis.

Donors were healthy HIV-negative adults with no recently reported acute infections or vaccinations. Only Caucasian adults living in Nashville, Tennessee, USA were represented among the donors. Magnetic negative selection was used to enrich CD4+ T cells, after which naive cells were positively selected on CD45RA and the negative fraction became the memory subset. After blood collection by leukapheresis, PBMCs were isolated using Ficoll-Histopaque density gradient centrifugation and then cryopreserved in the vapor phase of liquid nitrogen. Analytical flow cytometry was used to check the purity and quantity of each magnetically sorted T cell population. Genomic DNA was isolated from each sorted fraction and quantified by UV absorbance on a Nanodrop 2000c. Beyond this particular receptor, the publication reports: Naive subsets generally had larger estimated clonotype richness than memory subsets did. Because the study included a small number of donors, the genetic and exposure-history diversity represented was limited. Rarefaction of sorted-subset datasets indicated incomplete sequencing despite the large sequencing depth. Sampling was limited to blood, and TCR repertoires in tissue likely differ from TCR repertoires in blood. Compared with non-shared clonotypes, clonotypes shared by all four sorted-subset donors had higher generation probabilities. Across a few donors, approximately 4.6% of naive CD4, more than 3% of naive CD8, about 2.3% of memory CD4, and approximately 0.4% of memory CD8 clonotypes were shared. Pairwise subsampling led to the expectation that sequencing depth would affect the degree of clonotype sharing among donors.

Using the deep immunoSEQ assay, multiplex PCR amplified TCR CDR3 regions from genomic DNA. Genomic DNA extracted from each cell subset was distributed evenly over all wells of several immunoSEQ 96-well plates, and each plate served as one replicate. Each replicate PCR for sorted subsets received roughly 200 ng genomic DNA, equal to roughly 30,000 T cell genomes. The purified libraries were quantified using a Qubit 3.0 fluorometer, sized with a Bioanalyzer 2100, and then quantified again using the KAPA Library Quantification kit. Every immunoSEQ 96-well plate was sequenced on a dedicated single-read 150-cycle Illumina NextSeq 550 flow cell. The paper's data handling went like this. Because the immunoSEQ output included only junctional sequences and no quality scores, the filtering could not be the same as the filtering used for full-length reads. To assign V/J genes and CDR3, sequences were annotated against IMGT germline references using PyIR, a Python wrapper for IgBLAST v1.9. Any read was removed if the V/J assignment was weak (E-value above 1e-6), the CDR3 was missing, or the read contained stop codons, out-of-frame junctions, or ambiguous translated residues. V3J clonotypes were defined by identical inferred V gene, J gene, and CDR3 amino acid sequence. Percentage overlap between repertoires was computed as shared unique clonotypes divided by the size of the smaller repertoire. Three approaches were used to assess repertoire richness: RTK rarefaction, the Chao1 estimator, and Recon v2.1 estimates of unobserved clonotypes. OLGA was used to compute generation probabilities for all TCRbeta clonotypes that the gDNA method yielded from several donors. Imported from immuneACCESS, the table was reduced by TCRdb to in-frame sequences with V and J called. These copies leave out some clones; in studies compared against another copy, an unresolved V gene accounts for under half, and the cause of the remainder is not known. V and J calls and clone size are copied from that table; D and trimming were computed from the DNA. A total of about 2.5 million clones appear in this sample, approximately 90% of them only once. 0.37% of the sample belongs to the ten largest clones.

Trimming leaves V shorter by 5 bases and J shorter by 1 base, with the junction holding 5 bases beyond the gene matches. The cysteine opens and the phenylalanine closes a CDR3 of 14 amino acids. CDR3 DNA only is kept here, 42 bases in frame from base 1. From a lookup of the germline V gene, CDR1 and CDR2 are SGHRS and YFSETQ. Recombination connected TRBV5-1 to TRBJ1-1; 7 central nucleotides agree with TRBD1. This TCR was sampled from a young man in good health. Some clones in this sample may be carry-over from other donors' samples. Sequences were obtained from naive CD4+ T cells from PBMCs. The cell subset or site label, read with the paper, signifies: CD45RA+ positively selected. Here is the DNA: TGCGCCAGCAGTTTTAGACAGGGGAACACTGAAGCTTTCTTT. Its protein is CASSFRQGNTEAFF. With the rest looked up from the reference TRBV5-1 and TRBJ1-1 genes rather than sequenced, the full variable domain is KAGVTQTPRYLIKTRGQQVTLSCSPISGHRSVSWYQQTPGQGLQFLFEYFSETQRNKGNFPGRFSGRQFSNSRSEMNVSTLELGDSALYLCASSFRQGNTEAFFGQGTRLTVV.